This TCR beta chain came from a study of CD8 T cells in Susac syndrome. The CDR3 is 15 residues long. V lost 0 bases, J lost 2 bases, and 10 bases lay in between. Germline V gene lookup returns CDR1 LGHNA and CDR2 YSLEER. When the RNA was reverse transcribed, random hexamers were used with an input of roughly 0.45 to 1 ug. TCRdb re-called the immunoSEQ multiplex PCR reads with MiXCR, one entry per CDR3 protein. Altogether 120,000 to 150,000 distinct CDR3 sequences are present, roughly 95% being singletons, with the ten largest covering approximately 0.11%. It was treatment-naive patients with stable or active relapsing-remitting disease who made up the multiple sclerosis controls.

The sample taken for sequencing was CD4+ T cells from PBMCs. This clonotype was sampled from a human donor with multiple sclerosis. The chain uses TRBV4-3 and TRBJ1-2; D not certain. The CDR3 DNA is TGCGCCAGCAGCCAAGATCGAAAGGGAAACTATGGCTACACCTTC. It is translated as CASSQDRKGNYGYTF.